A single sample gave rise to the 20 T cell receptor beta chains below, sequenced in a study of T cells in Graves' hyperthyroidism and ophthalmopathy. Researchers amplified the TCR beta CDR3 regions from RNA transcripts. The TCR CDR3 first-round RT-PCR relied on the HTBI primer set. TCRdb used MiXCR to reprocess the multiplex PCR reads, holding one entry per CDR3 protein. Among about 710,000 distinct CDR3 sequences, roughly 15% were seen once, and the ten largest hold around 8.1%. Sequencing was performed on blood. These receptors were taken from a man between 18 and 35 years old with Graves' hyperthyroidism.

This clonotype was seen more than once but under ten times. V usage is TRBV6-1 and J usage is TRBJ1-5; D ambiguous. CDR1 MNHNS and CDR2 SASEGT come from the germline V gene. The CDR3 contains 14 residues. Trimming removed 3 bases from V and 1 base from J, with 7 bases in between. For the CDR3, the DNA is TGTGCCAGCAGTGACTGGCAGAGCAATCAGCCCCAGCATTTT. This codes for CASSDWQSNQPQHF.

The rearrangement uses TRBV4-3 and TRBJ2-5, with 8 bases that match TRBD1. V gave up 2 bases and J gave up 1 base; unmatched junction bases: 3. CDR1 LGHNA and CDR2 YSLEER come from the germline V gene. The CDR3 runs 15 residues. The CDR3 DNA is TGCGCCAGCAGCCAATGGGACAGGCCCCAAGAGACCCAGTACTTC. This sequence encodes CASSQWDRPQETQYF.

Turning to this clonotype: One junction end does not reproduce the germline sequence, and a read error may be involved. The J gene is TRBJ2-3, the V gene TRBV11-2; TRBD1 is a possible D gene (5 bases). CDR3 length: 16 residues. The germline V gene encodes CDR1 SGHAT and CDR2 FQNNGV. This CDR3 is CASSLLGPQATDTRYF. The CDR3 DNA follows: TGTGCCAGCAGCTTATTGGGGCCACAGGCCACAGATACGCGGTATTTT.

This clonotype was seen more than once but under ten times. CDR3 coding DNA: TGTGCCAGCAGCCGGACAGGGGGGGTCTATGGCTACACCTTC. Translating it yields CASSRTGGVYGYTF. This rearrangement joins TRBV27 to TRBJ1-2; TRBD1 agrees at 10 bases. V gave up 6 bases and J gave up 4 bases; unmatched junction bases: 5. CDR3 length: 14 amino acids. Germline CDR1 and CDR2: MNHEY and SMNVEV (reference sequence).

Only a few counts were recorded for this clonotype. A much larger clonotype is one base distant, so this may be a read error. This chain uses TRBV28 with TRBJ2-7; D is ambiguous. The CDR3 has 16 amino acids. Trimming cost V 8 bases and J 2 bases, with 22 bases left between them. The germline gives CDR1 MDHEN, CDR2 SYDVKM. CDR3 region: CASGYLKGRAAYEQYF. Written as DNA, the CDR3 is TGTGCCAGCGGTTATTTAAAAGGAAGAGCAGCCTACGAGCAGTACTTC.

In its sample, this clonotype was seen a few times. The chain couples TRBV7-9 to TRBJ2-3, with D possibly matching TRBD2 (5 bases). The CDR3 has 12 amino acids. With 2 bases removed from V and 10 bases from J, the gap between germline ends came to 10 bases. Germline assignment: CDR1 SEHNR and CDR2 FQNEAQ (reference sequence). As DNA, the CDR3 is TGTGCCAGCAGCTTACCTTTCGGGGCGCAGTATTTT. Translated, it gives CASSLPFGAQYF.

This clonotype was recorded at least ten times. The gene calls are TRBV30 and TRBJ2-1; unclear D gene. V was clipped by 1 base and J by 6 bases, with 7 bases between them. The CDR3 length is 12 residues. CDR1 and CDR2 (germline): GTSNPN, SVGIG (reference sequence). CDR3 region: CAWSAKSNEQFF. CDR3 coding DNA: TGTGCCTGGAGTGCGAAGTCCAATGAGCAGTTCTTC.

Concerning this clonotype itself: Given a much more abundant clone one base away, this may be a read error. CDR3 in amino acids: CASSYSSSGNADTQYF. The CDR3 bases are TGTGCCAGCAGTTACTCCTCTAGCGGGAACGCAGATACGCAGTATTTT. The chain links TRBV6-5 to TRBJ2-3; 9 bases map to TRBD2. Germline V gene sequence: CDR1 MNHEY, CDR2 SVGAGI. CDR3 length equals 16 residues. V was pared by 0 bases and J by 4 bases, with 5 bases of the junction left unmatched.

The V call is TRBV12-3 or TRBV12-4, the J call TRBJ1-1; 9 nucleotides agree with TRBD1. V shed 6 bases and J 5 bases; nucleotides not matched to a gene: 10. CDR3 size: 15 residues. The CDR3 sequence: CASSLPTGGRTEAFF. The DNA of the CDR3 is TGTGCCAGCAGCCTCCCGACAGGGGGAAGAACTGAAGCTTTCTTT.

This clonotype turned up a few times. J is TRBJ2-7 and V is TRBV7-2; D might be TRBD1 or TRBD2, each matching 5 bases. Looked up from germline, CDR1 is SGHTA and CDR2 is FQGNSA. There are 15 residues in the CDR3. The V end was cut by 3 bases, the J end by 3 bases, with 15 bases between. The CDR3 loop reads CASSLYPGRDYEQYF. CDR3 in DNA: TGTGCCAGCAGCTTGTATCCGGGACGAGACTACGAGCAGTACTTC.

This clonotype has at least ten counts. This chain uses TRBV20-1 with TRBJ2-7; 7 nucleotides agree with TRBD2. The CDR3 is 15 residues long. Looked up from germline, CDR1 is DFQATT and CDR2 is SNEGSKA (reference sequence). V shed 1 base and J 2 bases; nucleotides not matched to a gene: 8. The CDR3 DNA reads TGCAGTGCTAGAGTATCTGGAGGGAGGGCCTACGAGCAGTACTTC. Protein product: CSARVSGGRAYEQYF.

This clonotype was seen repeatedly, ten times or more. The V call is TRBV7-2, the J call TRBJ2-5; D ambiguous. Trimming took off 3 bases at V and 4 bases at J, with 6 bases between the two ends. This CDR3 has 12 residues. The germline V gene encodes CDR1 SGHTA and CDR2 FQGNSA. CDR3: CASSFLGETQYF. DNA for the CDR3: TGTGCCAGCAGCTTTCTGGGAGAGACCCAGTACTTC.

This clonotype has at least ten counts. An end of the junction does not agree with germline; a read error may underlie this. This chain uses TRBV28 with TRBJ2-7, with TRBD2 identical over 11 bases. CDR1 and CDR2 from the germline V gene are MDHEN and SYDVKM. The CDR3 extends over 14 amino acids. CDR3 coding DNA: TGTGCTAGCAGCTTACTAGCGGGAGAAGGCGAGCAGTACTTC. Residues: CASSLLAGEGEQYF.

This clonotype appeared many times. The chain carries TRBV7-2 and TRBJ2-1; 10 nucleotides agree with TRBD1. V was clipped by 4 bases and J by 3 bases; unmatched bases: 3. The CDR3 is made up of 15 amino acids. Germline V gives CDR1 SGHTA, CDR2 FQGNSA. CDR3 bases: TGTGCCAGCAGCTCGACAGGGGGCGGCTACAATGAGCAGTTCTTC. It translates to CASSSTGGGYNEQFF.

Comments on this clonotype: This may come from a read error, since a much larger clone is one base off. The chain recombines TRBV2 with TRBJ2-7, with 13 bases fitting TRBD2. The V gene end was trimmed by 5 bases and the J gene end by 6 bases; junction bases not matched to a gene: 10. The germline gives CDR1 SNHLY, CDR2 FYNNEI. This CDR3 region has 16 residues. DNA of the CDR3: TGTGCCAGCAGTTACTCCGGACTAGCGGGAGCCACCGAGCAGTACTTC. Translating it yields CASSYSGLAGATEQYF.

The table lists this clonotype with many counts. This rearrangement joins TRBV6-1 to TRBJ2-7; D is undetermined. The CDR3 contains 12 residues. The V gene's germline CDR1 is MNHNS and CDR2 SASEGT. The V and J ends lost 4 bases and 2 bases respectively, with 6 bases between them. CDR3 sequence (DNA): TGTGCCAGCAGTGTAGGACCCTACGAGCAGTACTTC. Its protein product is CASSVGPYEQYF.

This clonotype was counted at least ten times. The CDR3 protein is CASSPGAAANEQFF. The DNA of the CDR3 is TGTGCCAGCAGCCCGGGAGCGGCCGCTAATGAGCAGTTCTTC. The chain is built from TRBV7-9 and TRBJ2-1; possibly TRBD2 for D (6 bases). The CDR3 extends over 14 amino acids. V lost 5 bases and J 7 bases, leaving 15 bases between the germline ends. Germline CDR1 and CDR2: SEHNR and FQNEAQ (reference sequence).

This clonotype came up many times. The chain couples TRBV28 to TRBJ2-7, with 8 bases aligning to TRBD2. The V gene end was trimmed by 6 bases and the J gene end by 1 base; junction bases not matched to a gene: 11. The CDR3 is 16 residues long. In germline, CDR1 is MDHEN, CDR2 SYDVKM. The DNA of the CDR3 is TGTGCCAGCAGCCTAGTAGGGCGGGAGGTTTCCTACGAGCAGTACTTC. As protein: CASSLVGREVSYEQYF.

V gene TRBV6-1 combines with J gene TRBJ2-7; the D gene is possibly TRBD2 (6 bases). Germline V gives CDR1 MNHNS, CDR2 SASEGT. There are 14 residues in the CDR3. Trimming left V 6 bases short and J 5 bases short, with 17 bases between. Here the CDR3 DNA reads TGTGCCAGCAGCACCTCGGAGGGTAGCGACGAGCAGTACTTC. This encodes CASSTSEGSDEQYF.

This clonotype was observed many times. This chain joins TRBV29-1 and TRBJ2-1; no clear D gene. Germline CDR1 and CDR2: SQVTM and ANQGSEA. Trimming left V 3 bases short and J 0 bases short, with 9 bases between. The CDR3 has 14 amino acids. The CDR3: CSVDGQSSYNEQFF. The DNA of the CDR3 is TGCAGCGTTGACGGCCAGAGCTCCTACAATGAGCAGTTCTTC.